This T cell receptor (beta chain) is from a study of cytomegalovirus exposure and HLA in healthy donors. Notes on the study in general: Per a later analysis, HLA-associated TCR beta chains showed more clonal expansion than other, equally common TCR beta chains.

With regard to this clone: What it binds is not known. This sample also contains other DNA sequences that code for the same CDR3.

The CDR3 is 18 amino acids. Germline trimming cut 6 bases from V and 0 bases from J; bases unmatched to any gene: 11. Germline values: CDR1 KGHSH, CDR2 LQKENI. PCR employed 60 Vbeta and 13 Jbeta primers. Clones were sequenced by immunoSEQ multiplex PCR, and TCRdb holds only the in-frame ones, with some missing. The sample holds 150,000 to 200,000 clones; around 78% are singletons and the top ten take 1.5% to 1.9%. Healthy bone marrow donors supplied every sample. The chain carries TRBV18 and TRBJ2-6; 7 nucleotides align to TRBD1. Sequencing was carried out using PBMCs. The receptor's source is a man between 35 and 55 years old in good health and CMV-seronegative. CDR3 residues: CASSRGSSPFSGANVLTF. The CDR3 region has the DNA TGTGCCAGCTCCAGGGGGAGTTCCCCTTTCTCTGGGGCCAACGTCCTGACTTTC.